This section outlines one T cell receptor (beta chain) sequence together with its context. Its antigen is not identified. The data stem from a study of OX40 agonist ivuxolimab in advanced cancers. At the level of the study: Partial responses were achieved by three patients, one with hepatocellular carcinoma and two with cutaneous melanoma. Study-level points and caveats: At 0.1 to 3.0 mg/kg and by week 6, CD4+ and CD8+ T cells in the blood had expanded clonally. Some nonresponders likewise displayed low normalized T-cell clonal expansion.

This table comes from immunoSEQ multiplex PCR, and its TCRdb copy is limited to in-frame clones, with some not included. Here the sample spans 40,000 to 50,000 clones, about nine tenths being singletons. Germline V gene lookup returns CDR1 SQVTM and CDR2 ANQGSEA. V was cut by 0 bases and J by 0 bases, with 9 bases left in between. The CDR3 contains 14 residues. This clonotype was obtained from an adult with an advanced solid tumor such as melanoma, head and neck, liver or kidney cancer. V gene TRBV29-1 combines with J gene TRBJ2-7; D not certain. The source material was CD4+ or CD8+ T cells sorted from blood, sampled in a trial of the OX40 agonist ivuxolimab. The CDR3 region is CSVEDRRNSYEQYF. CDR3 sequence (DNA): TGCAGCGTTGAAGATCGGCGCAACTCCTACGAGCAGTACTTC.